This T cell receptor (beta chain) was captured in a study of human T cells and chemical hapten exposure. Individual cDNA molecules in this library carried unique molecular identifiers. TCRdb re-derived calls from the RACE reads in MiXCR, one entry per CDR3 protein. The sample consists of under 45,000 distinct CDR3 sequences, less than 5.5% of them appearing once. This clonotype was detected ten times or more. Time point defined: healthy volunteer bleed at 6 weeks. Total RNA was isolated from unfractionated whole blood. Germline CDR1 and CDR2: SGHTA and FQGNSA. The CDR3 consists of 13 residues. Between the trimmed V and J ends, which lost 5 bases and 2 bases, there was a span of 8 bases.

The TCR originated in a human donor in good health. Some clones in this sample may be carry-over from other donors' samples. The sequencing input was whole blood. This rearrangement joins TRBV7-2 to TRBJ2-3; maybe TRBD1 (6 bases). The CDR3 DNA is TGTGCCAGCAGCGGGGGCCTCACAGATACGCAGTATTTT. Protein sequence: CASSGGLTDTQYF.